This T cell receptor (beta chain) comes out of a study of cytomegalovirus exposure and HLA in healthy donors. Losses at the gene ends were 4 bases for V and 5 bases for J; bases not matched to a gene: 12. Germline CDR1 SGHDT, CDR2 YYEEEE. The CDR3 spans 15 residues. TCRdb's copy holds only in-frame clones and misses some; the assay was immunoSEQ multiplex PCR. Altogether over 45,000 clones are present, more than 90% being singletons, with the ten largest covering around 1.1%. The chain recombines TRBV5-6 with TRBJ2-7, with 7 bases fitting TRBD1. The sequence was collected from a man aged 18-30 years in good health and CMV-seronegative. Sequencing was carried out using PBMCs. The CDR3: CASSLYGDRANEQYF. CDR3 nucleotide sequence: TGTGCCAGCAGCCTATACGGTGACAGGGCCAACGAGCAGTACTTC.